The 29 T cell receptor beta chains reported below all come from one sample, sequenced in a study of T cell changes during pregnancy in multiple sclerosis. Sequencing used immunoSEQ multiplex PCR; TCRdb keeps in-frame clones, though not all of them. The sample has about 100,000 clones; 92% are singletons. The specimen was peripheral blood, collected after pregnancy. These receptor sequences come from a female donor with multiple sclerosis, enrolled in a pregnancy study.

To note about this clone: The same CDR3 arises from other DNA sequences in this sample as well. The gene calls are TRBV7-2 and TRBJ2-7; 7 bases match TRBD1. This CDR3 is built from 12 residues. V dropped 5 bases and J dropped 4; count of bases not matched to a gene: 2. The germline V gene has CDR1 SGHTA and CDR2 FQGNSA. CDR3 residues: CASSRQGYEQYF. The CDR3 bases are TGTGCCAGCAGCAGACAGGGATACGAGCAGTACTTC.

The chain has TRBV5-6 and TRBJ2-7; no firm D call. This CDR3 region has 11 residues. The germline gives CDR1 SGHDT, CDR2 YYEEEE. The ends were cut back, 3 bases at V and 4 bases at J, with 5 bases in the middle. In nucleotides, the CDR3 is TGTGCCAGCAGCTCTATTTACGAGCAGTACTTC. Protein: CASSSIYEQYF. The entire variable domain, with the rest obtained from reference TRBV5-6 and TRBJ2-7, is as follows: DAGVTQSPTHLIKTRGQQVTLRCSPKSGHDTVSWYQQALGQGPQFIFQYYEEEERQRGNFPDRFSGHQFPNYSSELNVNALLLGDSALYLCASSSIYEQYFGPGTRLTVT.

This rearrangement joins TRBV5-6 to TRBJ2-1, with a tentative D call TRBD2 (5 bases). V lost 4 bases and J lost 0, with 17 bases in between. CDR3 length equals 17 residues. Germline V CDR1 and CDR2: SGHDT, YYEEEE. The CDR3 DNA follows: TGTGCCAGCAGCCCACGTGGAGGTCAACTCTCCTACAATGAGCAGTTCTTC. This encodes CASSPRGGQLSYNEQFF.

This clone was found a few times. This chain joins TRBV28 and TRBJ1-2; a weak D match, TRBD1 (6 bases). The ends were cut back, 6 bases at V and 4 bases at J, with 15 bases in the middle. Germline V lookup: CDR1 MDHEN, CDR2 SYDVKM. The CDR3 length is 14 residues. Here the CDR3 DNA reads TGTGCCAGCAGGGCAGGGGCGCAGATCTATGGCTACACCTTC. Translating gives CASRAGAQIYGYTF.

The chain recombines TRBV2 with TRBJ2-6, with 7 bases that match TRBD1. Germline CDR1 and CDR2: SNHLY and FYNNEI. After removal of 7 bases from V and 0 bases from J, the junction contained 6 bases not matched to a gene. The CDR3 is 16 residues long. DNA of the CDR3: TGTGCCAGCACCCGGGACAGAACCTCTGGGGCCAACGTCCTGACTTTC. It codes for CASTRDRTSGANVLTF.

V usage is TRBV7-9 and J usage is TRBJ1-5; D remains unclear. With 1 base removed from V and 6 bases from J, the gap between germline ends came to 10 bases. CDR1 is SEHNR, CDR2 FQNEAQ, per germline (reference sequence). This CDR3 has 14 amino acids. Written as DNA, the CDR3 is TGTGCCAGCAGCTTAGGTGCGGTGGTTCAGCCCCAGCATTTT. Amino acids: CASSLGAVVQPQHF.

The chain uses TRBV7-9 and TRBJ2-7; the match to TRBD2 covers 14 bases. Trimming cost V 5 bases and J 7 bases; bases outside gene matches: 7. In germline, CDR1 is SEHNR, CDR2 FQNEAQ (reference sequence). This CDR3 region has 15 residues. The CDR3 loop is CASSPGLAGVGEQYF. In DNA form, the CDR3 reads TGTGCCAGCAGCCCGGGACTAGCGGGAGTTGGAGAGCAGTACTTC.

CDR3 nucleotide sequence: TGTGCCAGCACCCCTACAGGGGGCGAAAGTGGCTACACCTTC. This gives the protein CASTPTGGESGYTF. The rearrangement joins TRBV27 to TRBJ1-2; TRBD1 matches at 9 bases. V lost 7 bases to trimming and J lost 7 bases; unmatched junction nucleotides: 10. CDR3 length: 14 residues. Germline V lookup: CDR1 MNHEY, CDR2 SMNVEV (reference sequence).

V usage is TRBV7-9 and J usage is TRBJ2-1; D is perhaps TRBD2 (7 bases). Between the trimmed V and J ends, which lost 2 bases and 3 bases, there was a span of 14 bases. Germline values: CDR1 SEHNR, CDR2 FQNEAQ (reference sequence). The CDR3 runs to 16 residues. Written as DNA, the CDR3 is TGTGCCAGCAGCTTATGGACGGGGGGCATCTACAATGAGCAGTTCTTC. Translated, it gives CASSLWTGGIYNEQFF.

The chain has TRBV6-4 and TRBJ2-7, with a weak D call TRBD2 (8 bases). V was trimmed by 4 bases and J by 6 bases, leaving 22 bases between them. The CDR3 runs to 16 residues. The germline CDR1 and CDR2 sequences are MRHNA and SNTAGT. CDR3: CASSVRIAGQISEQYF. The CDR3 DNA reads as TGTGCCAGCAGTGTTCGAATAGCGGGACAGATCAGCGAGCAGTACTTC.

In DNA form, the CDR3 reads TGTGCCAGCAGCGATGTAACAGGGGGCGAAGGGACTGAAGCTTTCTTT. Residues: CASSDVTGGEGTEAFF. V gene TRBV9 combines with J gene TRBJ1-1; 9 bases are shared with TRBD1. Germline-derived CDR1 and CDR2 are SGDLS and YYNGEE. Unmatched junction bases numbered 11, after V lost 3 bases and J lost 5 bases. The CDR3 totals 16 residues. The entire variable domain, with the rest obtained from reference TRBV9 and TRBJ1-1, is as follows: DSGVTQTPKHLITATGQRVTLRCSPRSGDLSVYWYQQSLDQGLQFLIQYYNGEERAKGNILERFSAQQFPDLHSELNLSSLELGDSALYFCASSDVTGGEGTEAFFGQGTRLTVV.

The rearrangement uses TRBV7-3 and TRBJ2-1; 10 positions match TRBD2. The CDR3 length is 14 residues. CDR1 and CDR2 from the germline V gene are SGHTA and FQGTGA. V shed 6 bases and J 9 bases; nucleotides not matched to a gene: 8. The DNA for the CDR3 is TGTGCCAGCAGTCCTAGCGGGAGTCGCTCTGAGCAGTTCTTC. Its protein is CASSPSGSRSEQFF.

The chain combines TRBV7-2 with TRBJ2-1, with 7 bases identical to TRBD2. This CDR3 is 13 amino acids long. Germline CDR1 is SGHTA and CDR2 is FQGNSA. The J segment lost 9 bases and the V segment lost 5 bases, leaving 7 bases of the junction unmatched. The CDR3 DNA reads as TGTGCCAGCAGCCTTAGCGGGCGGCGTGAGCAGTTCTTC. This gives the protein CASSLSGRREQFF.

The CDR3 DNA is TGCAGCGGAGTAGAGGGGGGGACTTACAATGAGCAGTTCTTC. Amino acid sequence: CSGVEGGTYNEQFF. V gene TRBV29-1 combines with J gene TRBJ2-1; weak D call: TRBD2 (7 bases). The CDR3 runs 14 residues. Germline CDR1 reads SQVTM; CDR2 reads ANQGSEA. V dropped 7 bases and J dropped 4 bases, with 17 bases sitting between them.

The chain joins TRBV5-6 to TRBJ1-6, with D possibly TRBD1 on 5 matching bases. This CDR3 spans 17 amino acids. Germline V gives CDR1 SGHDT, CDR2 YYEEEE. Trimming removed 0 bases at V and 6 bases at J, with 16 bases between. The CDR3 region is CASSLEGGTAGNSPLHF. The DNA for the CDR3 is TGTGCCAGCAGCTTGGAAGGCGGGACCGCCGGTAATTCACCCCTCCACTTT.

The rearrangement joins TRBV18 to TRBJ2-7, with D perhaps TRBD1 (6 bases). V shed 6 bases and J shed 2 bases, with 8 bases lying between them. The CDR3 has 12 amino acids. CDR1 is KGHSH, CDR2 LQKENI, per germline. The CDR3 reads CASSRGPYEQYF. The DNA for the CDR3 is TGTGCCAGCTCCAGGGGTCCCTACGAGCAGTACTTC.

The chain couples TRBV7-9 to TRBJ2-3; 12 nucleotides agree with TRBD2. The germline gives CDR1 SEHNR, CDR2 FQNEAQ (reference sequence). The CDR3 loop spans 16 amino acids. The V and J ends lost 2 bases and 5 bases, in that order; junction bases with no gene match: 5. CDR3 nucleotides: TGTGCCAGCAGCTTAAGGCTAGCGGGAGGGGAAGATACGCAGTATTTT. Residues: CASSLRLAGGEDTQYF.

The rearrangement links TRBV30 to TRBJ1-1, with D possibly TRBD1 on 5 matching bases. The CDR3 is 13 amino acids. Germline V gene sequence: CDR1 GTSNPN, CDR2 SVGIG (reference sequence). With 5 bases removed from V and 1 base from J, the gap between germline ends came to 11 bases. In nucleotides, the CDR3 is TGTGCCTGGGCAGACCAGGGGAACACTGAAGCTTTCTTT. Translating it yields CAWADQGNTEAFF.

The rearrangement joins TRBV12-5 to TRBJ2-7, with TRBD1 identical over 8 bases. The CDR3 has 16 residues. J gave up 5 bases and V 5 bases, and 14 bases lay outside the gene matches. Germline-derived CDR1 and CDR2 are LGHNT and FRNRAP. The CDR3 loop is CASGQKIRDRLNEQYF. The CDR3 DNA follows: TGTGCTAGTGGTCAAAAAATCCGGGACAGGTTGAACGAGCAGTACTTC.

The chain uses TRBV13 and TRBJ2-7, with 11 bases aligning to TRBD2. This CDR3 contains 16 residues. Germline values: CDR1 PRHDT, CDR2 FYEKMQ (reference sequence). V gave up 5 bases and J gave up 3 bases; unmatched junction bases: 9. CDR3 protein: CASSRRTSGGHYEQYF. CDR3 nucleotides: TGTGCCAGCAGCCGACGTACTAGCGGGGGTCACTACGAGCAGTACTTC.

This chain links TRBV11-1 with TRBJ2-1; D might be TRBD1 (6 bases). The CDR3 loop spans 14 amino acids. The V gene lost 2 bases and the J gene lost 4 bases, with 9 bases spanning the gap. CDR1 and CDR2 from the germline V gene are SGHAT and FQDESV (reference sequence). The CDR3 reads CASSLRGQYNEQFF. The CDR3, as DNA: TGTGCCAGCAGCTTACGAGGACAGTACAATGAGCAGTTCTTC.

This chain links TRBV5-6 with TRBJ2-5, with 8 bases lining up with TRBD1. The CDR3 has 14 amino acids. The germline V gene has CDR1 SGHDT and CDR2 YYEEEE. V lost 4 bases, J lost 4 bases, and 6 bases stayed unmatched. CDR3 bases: TGTGCCAGCAGCCTTAGCGACAGGGGAGAGACCCAGTACTTC. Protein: CASSLSDRGETQYF. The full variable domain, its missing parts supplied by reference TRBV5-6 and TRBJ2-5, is DAGVTQSPTHLIKTRGQQVTLRCSPKSGHDTVSWYQQALGQGPQFIFQYYEEEERQRGNFPDRFSGHQFPNYSSELNVNALLLGDSALYLCASSLSDRGETQYFGPGTRLLVL.

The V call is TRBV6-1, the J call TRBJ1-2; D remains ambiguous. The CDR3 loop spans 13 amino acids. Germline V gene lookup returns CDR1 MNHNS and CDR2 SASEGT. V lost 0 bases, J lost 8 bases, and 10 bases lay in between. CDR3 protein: CASSEAMEGGYTF. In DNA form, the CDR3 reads TGTGCCAGCAGTGAAGCGATGGAGGGAGGCTACACCTTC.

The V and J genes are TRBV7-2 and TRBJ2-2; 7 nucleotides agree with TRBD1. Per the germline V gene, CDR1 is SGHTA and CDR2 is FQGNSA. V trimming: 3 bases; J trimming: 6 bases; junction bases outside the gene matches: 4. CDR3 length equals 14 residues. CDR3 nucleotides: TGTGCCAGCAGCTTGACCGGGACAGCCGGGGAGCTGTTTTTT. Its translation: CASSLTGTAGELFF.

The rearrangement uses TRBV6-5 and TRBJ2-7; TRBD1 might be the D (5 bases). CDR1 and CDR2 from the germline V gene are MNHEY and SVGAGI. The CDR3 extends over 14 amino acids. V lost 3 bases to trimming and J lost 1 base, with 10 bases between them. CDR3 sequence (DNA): TGTGCCAGCAGTTATGCCCCAGGGTCCTACGAGCAGTACTTC. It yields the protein CASSYAPGSYEQYF.

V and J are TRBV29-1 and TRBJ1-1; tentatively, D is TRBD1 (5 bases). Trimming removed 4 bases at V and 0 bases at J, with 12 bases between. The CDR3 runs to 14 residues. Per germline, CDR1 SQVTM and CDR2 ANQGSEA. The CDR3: CSVARTNLNTEAFF. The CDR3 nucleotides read TGCAGCGTTGCCCGGACAAATCTGAACACTGAAGCTTTCTTT.

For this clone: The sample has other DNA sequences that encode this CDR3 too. The chain's CDR3 is CSAAEYNEQFF. The CDR3 DNA reads as TGCAGTGCTGCAGAATACAATGAGCAGTTCTTC. V gene TRBV20-1 combines with J gene TRBJ2-1; no clear D. Germline values: CDR1 DFQATT, CDR2 SNEGSKA (reference sequence). The germline V and J ends were trimmed by 5 bases and 4 bases, with 6 bases remaining between them. This CDR3 is built from 11 residues.

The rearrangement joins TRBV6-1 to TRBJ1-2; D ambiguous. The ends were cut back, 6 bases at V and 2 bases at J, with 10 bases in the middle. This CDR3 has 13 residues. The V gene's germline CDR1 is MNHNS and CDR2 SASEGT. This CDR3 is CASREAVNYGYTF. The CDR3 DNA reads TGTGCCAGCAGAGAGGCAGTGAACTATGGCTACACCTTC.

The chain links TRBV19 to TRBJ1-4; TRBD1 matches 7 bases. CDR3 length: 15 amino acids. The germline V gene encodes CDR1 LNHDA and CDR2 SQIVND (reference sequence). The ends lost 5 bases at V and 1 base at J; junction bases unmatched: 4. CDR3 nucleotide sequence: TGTGCCAGTAGTGTCGACAGGGTAACTAATGAAAAACTGTTTTTT. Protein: CASSVDRVTNEKLFF.